This T cell receptor (beta chain) was obtained from a study of lymphopenia after photon versus proton radiotherapy. The J segment lost 1 base and the V segment lost 1 base, leaving 15 bases of the junction unmatched. This CDR3 has 21 residues. Looked up from germline, CDR1 is MNHEY and CDR2 is SMNVEV (reference sequence). General study results and limits: Better survival with proton therapy was suggested as possible, not demonstrated. Proton therapy kept repertoires fairly stable, unlike photons, which gained effector/memory cells. After lymphocyte nadir, photon-treated repertoires showed oligoclonal expansion, especially CD8+ Temra. Post-nadir TCR diversity decline inversely tracked overall survival among those who died.

Repertoires were generated with immunoSEQ multiplex PCR, while TCRdb's copy carries only in-frame clones and drops some. The sample yields 150,000 to 200,000 clones, 75% to 90% seen once. On this clone: Its antigen is unidentified.

The sample was peripheral blood, taken from a patient treated with photon-based radiotherapy. This chain connects TRBV27 to TRBJ2-1; 11 bases match TRBD2. The TCR comes from a man over 45 with gastric cancer. CDR3 sequence (DNA): TGTGCCAGCAGTTTATGGGGGCCCCTAGCGGGAGGACTTTCGTCCTACAATGAGCAGTTCTTC. It encodes CASSLWGPLAGGLSSYNEQFF.